This T cell receptor beta chain was documented in a study of OX40 agonist ivuxolimab in advanced cancers. The investigators sampled blood at baseline, at cycle 4 day 1, and at cycle 7 day 1. Regarding the study as a whole: Doses of 0.1 to 3.0 mg/kg were accompanied by clonal expansion of CD4+ and CD8+ blood T cells by week 6. Among T cells, CD8+ cells averaged more expanded clones than CD4+ cells.

Worth noting for this clone: What it recognizes is unknown.

The germline CDR1 and CDR2 sequences are SNHLY and FYNNEI. Trimming removed 3 bases from V and 4 bases from J, with 12 bases in between. CDR3 length: 14 residues. Using immunoSEQ multiplex PCR, the repertoire was profiled, and TCRdb retains in-frame clones only, with some absent. The sample contains approximately 41,000 clones, around 87% of which appear only once. The starting material was CD4+ or CD8+ T cells sorted from blood, obtained in a trial of the OX40 agonist ivuxolimab. The rearrangement joins TRBV2 to TRBJ1-1, with D tentatively TRBD1 (5 bases). The clonotype originates from an adult with an advanced solid tumor such as melanoma, head and neck, liver or kidney cancer. Here the CDR3 DNA reads TGTGCCAGCAGTGACAGGGTTCCAGGCACTGAAGCTTTCTTT. Protein: CASSDRVPGTEAFF.